This entry describes one TCR beta chain. In its sample, this clonotype was seen many times. Its target antigen remains unknown. It has no much larger one-base neighbor in the sample; base qualities were not kept. The CDR3, cysteine through phenylalanine, is 15 amino acids long. Only the CDR3 portion is preserved as DNA: 45 bases, with reading frame beginning at the first base. Cut back by 5 bases and 8 bases, the V and J ends lie 16 bases apart. The CDR1 and CDR2 encoded by the germline V gene are MNHEY and SVGEGT. This sample is drawn from a study of T cells after yellow fever vaccination (dated by TCRdb to about 2019). In terms of the full investigation: The SMART-Seq v4 Ultra Low Input RNA kit was used to prepare libraries from fractions with low cell numbers. To follow T-cell clones before and after primary and booster YFV17D yellow fever vaccination, bulk TCR alpha and beta repertoires were sequenced over time. The cohort comprised two healthy male donors, one aged 18 to 30 and one aged 30 to 40 years. Blood samples were taken at several timepoints before and after primary and secondary immunization, and bulk PBMC replicates and cell subsets were isolated.

What this sample's treatment or condition label stands for: live attenuated yellow fever vaccine strain. A standard Ficoll-Paque protocol was used to isolate PBMCs from peripheral blood. Dynabeads CD4 and CD8 positive selection kits were used to isolate CD4 and CD8 T-cell fractions. TriZol was used to extract RNA from bulk PBMCs, CD4 and CD8 fractions, and dextramer-positive and dextramer-negative fractions. Synthesis of TCR cDNA relied on 5'RACE template switching, a step that introduced a universal primer site along with unique molecular identifiers. cDNA synthesis was primed from both the TCR alpha and TCR beta constant segments. Library amplification used two PCR steps, and the second PCR step added sample barcodes and sequencing adapters. Sequencing of libraries was done on Illumina HiSeq 2500 (2x100 bp) or NovaSeq (2x150 bp). From the authors' description of their analysis: Reads were demultiplexed and collapsed into UMI consensus sequences with MIGEC, and V(D)J alignment was performed with MiXCR. Vaccine-responding clonotypes were defined with edgeR using replicate PBMC samples, requiring FDR below 0.01 and a log2 fold change above 5 up to day 15. CD4 or CD8 identity was assigned to each bulk clonotype according to whether the clonotype was present at higher abundance in the sequenced CD4 repertoire or the sequenced CD8 repertoire. TCRdb handled the public reads itself, with Q25 trimming in fastp and clone calling in MiXCR, and kept productive beta chains. Entries that share a CDR3 protein sequence are merged under the most common genes and DNA. The V and J calls come from TCRdb's annotation, not from the publication. The sample records approximately 110,000 distinct CDR3 sequences, around 7.4% of which are singletons. Roughly 2.6% of the sample is in the top ten clones.

Study-wide findings and limitations: Most clones expanded after primary vaccination were re-detected after the booster (approximately 95% of CD4 and 88% of CD8), suggesting broad memory maintenance. The secondary T-cell response was found to be weaker but faster than the primary response, with a peak reached on day 5 rather than on day 15. FACS-sorted repertoires could contain abundant contaminating clonotypes from the bulk population, so computational filtering was required. Because the study included only a couple of donors, the extent to which the findings can be generalized is limited. A small fraction of clonotypes appeared in both the CD4 and CD8 compartments, likely as a result of convergent recombination.

The chain employs TRBV6-2 or TRBV6-3 and TRBJ1-6, with TRBD1 tentatively as D gene (5 bases match). This clonotype originated in a man aged 18 to 29 who received the YFV17D yellow fever vaccine. The material was CD4+ T cells sorted from PBMCs, obtained roughly 10 days after the first yellow fever vaccination. The CDR3 protein is CASSAPAGQHSPLHF. In nucleotide form, the sequence is TGTGCCAGCAGTGCCCCGGCAGGGCAACATTCACCCCTCCACTTT.